This TCR beta chain was found in a study of shared clonotypes between healthy human individuals. Several immunoSEQ plates received, in even portions, the genomic DNA of each subset. Per the study methods: Filtering differed, since immunoSEQ gave only junction sequences and no quality scores. Using immunoSEQ multiplex PCR, the repertoire was profiled, and TCRdb retains in-frame clones only, with some absent. The DNA was the basis for D and trimming; V, J and clone size are from that table. The table lists under 1,100,000 clones, approximately 78% of them singletons. Researchers partitioned CD4+ cells into CD45RA+ naive and CD45RA-negative memory subsets. Germline-derived CDR1 and CDR2 are KGHSH and LQKENI. Deletions cut 6 bases from V and 1 base from J, with 3 bases between. The CDR3 runs to 11 residues. Whole-study results and caveats: Generation of non-shared clonotypes was less probable than generation of clonotypes shared by all four donors.

This clone has more than one count but fewer than ten. Antigen specificity is unknown. A much bigger clone sits one base away, suggesting this may be a read error. This CDR3 is also generated by other DNA sequences in the sample. The chain has TRBV18 and TRBJ2-5; D is unresolved. The sample comprised memory CD4+ T cells from PBMCs. The sample's subset: CD45RA-negative fraction. This TCR was recovered from a man aged 18-30 years in good health. Some clones in this sample may be carry-over from other donors' samples. CDR3 amino acids: CASSPQETQYF. For the CDR3, the DNA is TGTGCCAGCTCCCCCCAAGAGACCCAGTACTTC.